This record looks at one T cell receptor beta chain sequence and its context. Source study methods: Estimated nucleated cell counts came from reference gene primer amplification. Clones were sequenced by immunoSEQ multiplex PCR, and TCRdb holds only the in-frame ones, with some missing. From that table come the V and J calls and clone size; the DNA was used to work out D and trimming. The table lists more than 100,000 clones, about four fifths of them singletons. V lost 5 bases, J lost 0 bases, and 8 bases lay in between. Germline CDR1 and CDR2: SGHTA and FQGTGA. The CDR3 is 15 amino acids. This record belongs to a study of blood T cell repertoires in COVID-19. Study details: Acute and convalescent COVID-19 specimens originated in the United States, Italy and Spain. The cDNA or gDNA used as material had been derived from T cells, B-cell-depleted T cells, or PBMCs.

The chain uses TRBV7-3 and TRBJ2-6; D unresolved. The TCR was taken from a woman aged 50 to 65 with acute or convalescent COVID-19. Sequenced sample: peripheral blood. The DNA for the CDR3 is TGTGCCAGCAGCCCGATACACTCTGGGGCCAACGTCCTGACTTTC. The encoded protein is CASSPIHSGANVLTF.